Listed below are T cell receptor beta chains from one sample, sequenced in a study of human T cells and chemical hapten exposure. TCRdb reprocessed the RACE reads with MiXCR, giving one entry per CDR3 protein. Altogether around 99,000 distinct CDR3 sequences are present, around 11% being singletons, with the ten largest covering 2.1%. This material consisted of whole blood, taken in connection with sensitization to the hapten diphenylcyclopropenone (DPC). The receptor source for this set is a woman aged 40-49 years with alopecia areata. Some clones in this sample may be carry-over from other donors' samples. CDR3s include the opening cysteine and the closing phenylalanine or tryptophan. The D gene is left open where the match is weak. Part of the rows lack a size; the others show once, few, many or a class for expanded clones.

CASSFSGTYTGELFF,TGCGCCAGCAGCTTCAGCGGGACGTACACCGGGGAGCTGTTTTTT,TRBJ2-2,TRBV5-1,TRBD2,.
CASSLGQLSGRDLAKNIQYF,TGTGCCAGCAGCTTAGGGCAACTTAGCGGGAGGGATCTAGCCAAAAACATTCAGTACTTC,TRBJ2-4,TRBV7-9,TRBD2,many
CASSQDGGLAAEQYF,TGCGCCAGCAGCCAAGACGGCGGACTAGCGGCCGAGCAGTACTTC,TRBJ2-7,TRBV4-3,TRBD2,few
CASSTGFLQPQHF,TGTGCCAGCAGCACGGGGTTTCTGCAGCCCCAGCATTTT,TRBJ1-5,TRBV9,.,.
CASSQDGGGTGELFF,TGTGCCAGCAGCCAAGATGGGGGTGGCACCGGGGAGCTGTTTTTT,TRBJ2-2,TRBV3-1,.,many
CASSPRQGAGEKLFF,TGTGCCAGCTCACCACGGCAGGGGGCCGGTGAAAAACTGTTTTTT,TRBJ1-4,TRBV18,TRBD1,.
CASNPRGRGQPEAFF,TGTGCCAGCAATCCCAGGGGGCGCGGGCAACCTGAAGCTTTCTTT,TRBJ1-1,TRBV28,TRBD1,many
CASSYRVEETQYF,TGTGCCAGCAGCTACAGGGTAGAAGAGACCCAGTACTTC,TRBJ2-5,TRBV12-3/TRBV12-4,.,.
CASSLGWGGADTQYF,TGCGCCAGCAGCTTGGGCTGGGGAGGGGCCGATACGCAGTATTTT,TRBJ2-3,TRBV5-1,TRBD2,few
CSARTGSSNQPQHF,TGCAGTGCTAGGACAGGGTCTAGCAATCAGCCCCAGCATTTT,TRBJ1-5,TRBV20-1,TRBD1,few
CASSQWGPGANPSYEQYF,TGCGCCAGCAGTCAATGGGGGCCAGGGGCGAATCCTTCCTACGAGCAGTACTTC,TRBJ2-7,TRBV23-1,.,few
CASSIGSGGEVNYGYTF,TGTGCCAGTAGTATAGGGTCAGGGGGCGAGGTCAACTATGGCTACACCTTC,TRBJ1-2,TRBV19,TRBD1,.
CATPPHLDRGQGYTF,TGTGCCACCCCGCCCCACCTAGACAGGGGGCAGGGCTACACCTTC,TRBJ1-2,TRBV9,TRBD1,few
CSASHPPNEQFF,TGCAGTGCTAGCCATCCTCCAAATGAGCAGTTCTTC,TRBJ2-1,TRBV20-1,.,few
CASSSGTGAYTEAFF,TGTGCCAGCAGTTCAGGGACAGGGGCGTACACTGAAGCTTTCTTT,TRBJ1-1,TRBV28,TRBD1,.
CASSLPRQGQGQSSYNEQFF,TGCGCCAGCAGCTTGCCCCGCCAGGGGCAGGGTCAGAGCTCCTACAATGAGCAGTTCTTC,TRBJ2-1,TRBV5-1,.,once
CASSSASLGGVEAFF,TGTGCCAGCAGTTCCGCCTCTCTCGGGGGTGTAGAAGCTTTCTTT,TRBJ1-1,TRBV6-2/TRBV6-3,.,few
CAISAVDLSYEQYF,TGTGCCATCAGTGCGGTGGATTTATCCTACGAGCAGTACTTC,TRBJ2-7,TRBV10-3,.,few
CASSSSLLQFF,TGTGCCAGCAGCTCCTCCCTTCTGCAGTTCTTC,TRBJ2-1,TRBV9,.,.
CASSLLGNIQYF,TGTGCCAGCAGTTTACTGGGGAACATTCAGTACTTC,TRBJ2-4,TRBV12-3/TRBV12-4,.,.
CASTLEAAGNQPQHF,TGTGCCAGCACCCTGGAAGCGGCGGGCAATCAGCCCCAGCATTTT,TRBJ1-5,TRBV6-6,.,.
CSWGTRNTGELFF,TGCAGCTGGGGGACTAGGAACACCGGGGAGCTGTTTTTT,TRBJ2-2,TRBV20-1,TRBD2,.
CASAGAGRETQYF,TGTGCCAGCGCTGGGGCAGGGCGCGAGACCCAGTACTTC,TRBJ2-5,TRBV6-6,.,few
CASRLGQGEKLFF,TGTGCCAGCAGATTAGGACAGGGGGAAAAACTGTTTTTT,TRBJ1-4,TRBV7-2,TRBD1,few
CASSQVASGSPEQYF,TGCGCCAGCAGCCAAGTGGCTAGCGGGAGCCCCGAGCAGTACTTC,TRBJ2-7,TRBV4-1,TRBD2,few
CASSLYRGETQYF,TGTGCCAGCAGCCTTTACAGGGGGGAGACCCAGTACTTC,TRBJ2-5,TRBV2,TRBD1,few
CASSPAGISSYEQYF,TGTGCCAGCAGCCCAGCGGGGATTAGCTCCTACGAGCAGTACTTC,TRBJ2-7,TRBV7-9,TRBD2,.
CASSQGFSSGKETQYF,TGTGCCAGCAGCCAAGGGTTTTCTAGCGGGAAGGAGACCCAGTACTTC,TRBJ2-5,TRBV3-1,TRBD2,few
CSVEESGQETQYF,TGCAGCGTTGAAGAGTCAGGGCAAGAGACCCAGTACTTC,TRBJ2-5,TRBV29-1,.,.
CASSQGTGGMGNTEAFF,TGCGCCAGCAGCCAGGGCACAGGGGGCATGGGGAACACTGAAGCTTTCTTT,TRBJ1-1,TRBV4-3,TRBD1,few
CASSTPQSRVGNEQYF,TGTGCCAGCAGTACACCTCAATCCAGGGTTGGCAACGAGCAGTACTTC,TRBJ2-7,TRBV12-3/TRBV12-4,.,few
CSARDRWGSRDTGELFF,TGCAGTGCTAGAGACCGGTGGGGATCTAGGGACACCGGGGAGCTGTTTTTT,TRBJ2-2,TRBV20-1,.,.
CASSFSSLRSYNEQFF,TGTGCCAGCAGCTTCTCTAGCTTACGCTCCTACAATGAGCAGTTCTTC,TRBJ2-1,TRBV7-6,.,few
CASSRLADNEQFF,TGTGCCAGCTCCCGACTAGCCGACAATGAGCAGTTCTTC,TRBJ2-1,TRBV9,TRBD2,few
CASRPGLAGVGEQFF,TGTGCCAGCAGGCCGGGACTAGCGGGAGTCGGGGAGCAGTTCTTC,TRBJ2-1,TRBV6-2/TRBV6-3,TRBD2,many
CSARDETGTSGSTDTQYF,TGCAGTGCTAGAGATGAGACCGGGACTAGCGGGAGCACAGATACGCAGTATTTT,TRBJ2-3,TRBV20-1,TRBD2,.
CASSPGLAGTSTDTQYF,TGCGCCAGCAGCCCGGGACTAGCGGGCACTAGCACAGATACGCAGTATTTT,TRBJ2-3,TRBV5-1,TRBD2,few
CSVGGTGTTDTQYF,TGCAGCGTTGGGGGCACAGGGACCACAGATACGCAGTATTTT,TRBJ2-3,TRBV29-1,.,.
CASSFSGTGGTGELFF,TGTGCCAGCAGCTTTTCCGGGACAGGTGGAACCGGGGAGCTGTTTTTT,TRBJ2-2,TRBV7-8,TRBD1,few